This TCR beta chain was recovered during a study of a mutant IDH1 vaccine in newly diagnosed glioma. Here immunoSEQ multiplex PCR was the method, and the copy in TCRdb shows in-frame clones only, minus some. Among about 36,000 clones, 80% were seen once, and the ten largest hold approximately 15%. Germline V gene data show CDR1 as SGDLS and CDR2 as YYNGEE. The CDR3 has 15 amino acids. Trimming stripped 0 bases from V and 0 bases from J, with 9 bases between. Regarding time point: week 11, during vaccination. Every single dose of the vaccine, 300 ug of mutant IDH1 20-mer peptide, came with topical imiquimod. Study conclusions and caveats: It seemed that pseudoprogression was not linked to changes in the top peripheral T cell clonotypes.

Notes on this clone: Its cognate antigen is unknown.

The receptor was derived from a woman in her twenties or thirties with glioma. Some clones in this sample may be carry-over from other donors' samples. This sequence joins TRBV9 and TRBJ2-5; a weak D match, TRBD1 (5 bases). The sample in question was peripheral blood mononuclear cells (PBMCs), obtained from a glioma patient whose treatment included an IDH1 peptide vaccine. The CDR3 protein is CASSVDTGYQETQYF. The DNA of the CDR3 is TGTGCCAGCAGCGTAGACACAGGTTACCAAGAGACCCAGTACTTC.